The 23 T cell receptor beta chains listed next were all sequenced from one sample in a study of T cell repertoires in cytomegalovirus infection. TCRdb re-derived calls from the reads in MiXCR, one entry per CDR3 protein. The sample comprises some 590,000 distinct CDR3 sequences, around two fifths of which are singletons, and around 48% rests with the top ten. These receptors' targets are unknown. The material was cultured PBMCs, obtained from culture after CMV antigen stimulation. The receptors derive from a human donor in good health (CMV status not recorded). Some clones in this sample may be carry-over from other donors' samples.

This rearrangement joins TRBV27 to TRBJ1-6, with a weak D call TRBD1 (5 bases). CDR3 length equals 15 residues. Per germline, CDR1 MNHEY and CDR2 SMNVEV (reference sequence). The V gene lost 6 bases and the J gene lost 5 bases, with 14 bases spanning the gap. Here the CDR3 reads CASSQTWGDNSPLHF. The CDR3 region has the DNA TGTGCCAGCAGCCAAACATGGGGGGATAATTCACCCCTCCACTTT.

The chain has TRBV12-3 or TRBV12-4 and TRBJ2-1, with a weak D call TRBD1 (5 bases). This CDR3 spans 15 amino acids. V lost 2 bases to trimming and J lost 4 bases, with 12 bases between them. The CDR3 DNA sequence: TGTGCCAGCAGTTTAATGCAGGGCGGTTACAATGAGCAGTTCTTC. It translates to CASSLMQGGYNEQFF.

V gene TRBV20-1 combines with J gene TRBJ2-1; TRBD1 might be the D (7 bases). V lost 1 base, J lost 2 bases, and 15 bases lay in between. This CDR3 spans 16 amino acids. The germline V gene encodes CDR1 DFQATT and CDR2 SNEGSKA (reference sequence). The CDR3 region is CSARVQGGTAYNEQFF. In nucleotides, the CDR3 is TGCAGTGCTAGAGTCCAAGGCGGGACAGCCTACAATGAGCAGTTCTTC.

The V gene is TRBV19, the J gene TRBJ2-7, with 11 bases identical to TRBD2. Germline V gene data show CDR1 as LNHDA and CDR2 as SQIVND (reference sequence). J lost 3 bases, V lost 3 bases, and 4 bases had no gene match. CDR3 length equals 15 residues. The CDR3 loop reads CASSMEGLAGYEQYF. The CDR3 DNA reads TGTGCCAGTAGTATGGAAGGACTAGCGGGCTACGAGCAGTACTTC. Full variable domain (rest looked up from reference TRBV19 and TRBJ2-7): DGGITQSPKYLFRKEGQNVTLSCEQNLNHDAMYWYRQDPGQGLRLIYYSQIVNDFQKGDIAEGYSVSREKKESFPLTVTSAQKNPTAFYLCASSMEGLAGYEQYFGPGTRLTVT.

The J gene is TRBJ2-7, the V gene TRBV7-8; D remains unclear. CDR1 and CDR2 from the germline V gene are SGHVS and FQNEAQ. V lost 1 base and J lost 5, with 9 bases in between. The CDR3 contains 13 residues. CDR3 DNA sequence: TGTGCCAGCAGCTTAGGGGCCCGCGACGAGCAGTACTTC. Its protein product is CASSLGARDEQYF.

Details on this clonotype: Relative to the germline gene, one junction end is altered; a read error may explain this. The chain combines TRBV6-1 with TRBJ2-4; 7 nucleotides agree with TRBD2. The germline gives CDR1 MNHNS, CDR2 SASEGT. The length of the CDR3 is 13 residues. CDR3 DNA: TGTGCCAGCAGTGTGGGGGGGATGGACATTCAGTGCTTC. Translating gives CASSVGGMDIQCF.

The rearrangement uses TRBV7-9 and TRBJ2-3, with D perhaps TRBD1 (6 bases). Between the trimmed V and J ends, which lost 7 bases and 1 base, there was a span of 15 bases. The length of the CDR3 is 15 residues. Per germline, CDR1 SEHNR and CDR2 FQNEAQ (reference sequence). The CDR3 spells CASTSSRGRTDTQYF. CDR3 nucleotides: TGTGCCAGCACCTCTAGCAGGGGCCGCACAGATACGCAGTATTTT.

This clonotype was seen a few times. The genes are TRBV23-1 and TRBJ1-6; 9 nucleotides line up with TRBD1. TRBV23-1 is an ORF, with its function uncertain. The CDR3 is 21 amino acids. V shed 1 base and J 1 base; nucleotides not matched to a gene: 14. In DNA, the CDR3 is TGCGCCAGCAGTCAATGTCCGGGACAGGGAGCTGGAGGGTCCTATAATTCACCCCTCCACTTT. Its protein product is CASSQCPGQGAGGSYNSPLHF.

V is TRBV5-1 and J is TRBJ2-1; D is possibly TRBD2 (6 bases). The CDR3 is made up of 16 amino acids. V gave up 4 bases and J gave up 0 bases, with 14 bases separating them. In germline, CDR1 is SGHRS, CDR2 YFSETQ. The CDR3 region has the DNA TGCGCCAGCAGCCTGTTAGCGGACCTCTCCTACAATGAGCAGTTCTTC. It yields the protein CASSLLADLSYNEQFF.

Comments on this clonotype: This CDR3 fails to terminate in the conserved phenylalanine or tryptophan, so it likely reflects a read error. The DNA is left out, because the CDR3 cannot be placed on it with certainty; the CDR3 is given as TCRdb lists it. This sequence joins TRBV6-6 and TRBJ1-5. Both ends counted, the CDR3 spans 12 residues. Germline V gives CDR1 MNHNY, CDR2 SVGAGI (reference sequence). Here the CDR3 reads CASSGPFSWGFS.

The chain recombines TRBV20-1 with TRBJ2-3; 12 nucleotides align to TRBD2. The CDR3 extends over 15 amino acids. The ends lost 6 bases at V and 6 bases at J; junction bases unmatched: 10. Germline V gene sequence: CDR1 DFQATT, CDR2 SNEGSKA (reference sequence). The CDR3 DNA reads as TGCAGTGCCTACCTAGCGGGGGGGCTAGGTGATACGCAGTATTTT. This sequence encodes CSAYLAGGLGDTQYF.

As for this clonotype: Since a much larger clone is just one base distant, this may be a read error. The chain joins TRBV12-3 or TRBV12-4 to TRBJ2-3; D unresolved. V gave up 6 bases and J gave up 2 bases, with 3 bases separating them. This CDR3 is 11 amino acids long. CDR3 nucleotide sequence: TGTGCCAGCAGAGCCACAGATACGCAGTATTTT. Amino acid sequence: CASRATDTQYF.

The chain employs TRBV6-1 and TRBJ1-5; maybe TRBD1 (6 bases). The CDR3 loop spans 16 amino acids. Germline values: CDR1 MNHNS, CDR2 SASEGT. The V gene lost 5 bases and the J gene lost 2 bases, with 16 bases spanning the gap. The CDR3 DNA reads as TGTGCCAGCAGTACCTATCAGGGGCCGGGCAATCAGCCCCAGCATTTT. It codes for CASSTYQGPGNQPQHF.

This clonotype was recorded a few times. The gene calls are TRBV11-2 and TRBJ2-5, with D perhaps being TRBD1 or TRBD2 (5 bases each). Trimming left V 2 bases short and J 4 bases short, with 20 bases between. CDR1 is SGHAT and CDR2 is FQNNGV in the germline V gene. The CDR3 spans 17 residues. The DNA for the CDR3 is TGTGCCAGCAGCTTAAGCTGGACGAGGGGCTTGGGAGAGACCCAGTACTTC. Its protein is CASSLSWTRGLGETQYF.

The CDR3 loop is CASSQWSGLAADTQYF. In DNA form, the CDR3 reads TGTGCCAGCAGCCAATGGTCCGGACTAGCCGCAGATACGCAGTATTTT. The gene calls are TRBV5-6 and TRBJ2-3; 8 bases line up with TRBD2. V shed 4 bases, J shed 4 bases, and the junction held 11 bases outside the gene matches. The germline V gene encodes CDR1 SGHDT and CDR2 YYEEEE. This CDR3 comprises 16 residues.

The rearrangement joins TRBV29-1 to TRBJ2-3, with TRBD2 matching over 8 bases. CDR3 length: 13 residues. V lost 6 bases and J lost 4; bases outside the gene matches: 6. Per the germline V gene, CDR1 is SQVTM and CDR2 is ANQGSEA. The CDR3 nucleotides are TGCAGCGTCGAACGGCGGGGGGCAGATACGCAGTATTTT. This codes for CSVERRGADTQYF.

This clonotype was recorded a few times. The chain employs TRBV7-6 and TRBJ1-1; possible D gene TRBD1, 5 bases. V lost 5 bases to trimming and J lost 3 bases, with 16 bases between them. This CDR3 contains 15 residues. Germline CDR1 and CDR2: SGHVS and FNYEAQ. CDR3 in DNA: TGTGCCAGCAGCCCCCCGGGTGGGGCTTACACTGAAGCTTTCTTT. Translated, it gives CASSPPGGAYTEAFF.

The V gene is TRBV29-1, the J gene TRBJ2-2; 12 bases are shared with TRBD1. V lost 7 bases to trimming and J lost 7 bases; unmatched junction nucleotides: 10. The CDR3 is 15 residues long. Germline V gene data show CDR1 as SQVTM and CDR2 as ANQGSEA. The CDR3 DNA follows: TGCAGCGCCACGGGGACAGGGGGCGCGGACGGGGAGCTGTTTTTT. Translation gives CSATGTGGADGELFF.

This rearrangement joins TRBV25-1 to TRBJ2-2; 14 bases fit TRBD2. The J segment lost 3 bases and the V segment lost 2 bases, leaving 17 bases of the junction unmatched. The CDR3 is made up of 22 amino acids. Germline V gives CDR1 MGHDK, CDR2 SYGVNS. The CDR3 DNA follows: TGTGCCAGCAGTGAACTAACCCCGGGGACTAGCGGGGGTTTTGGCGACACCGGGGAGCTGTTTTTT. Translated: CASSELTPGTSGGFGDTGELFF.

The V gene is TRBV4-1, the J gene TRBJ2-7; tentatively, D is TRBD1 (5 bases). Germline-derived CDR1 and CDR2 are MGHRA and YSYEKL. This CDR3 spans 16 amino acids. V was pared by 1 base and J by 2 bases, with 15 bases between. The CDR3 reads CASSQAPGHAPYEQYF. CDR3 bases: TGCGCCAGCAGCCAAGCCCCCGGACACGCGCCCTACGAGCAGTACTTC.

The genes are TRBV2 and TRBJ2-7; weak D call: TRBD2 (6 bases). With 1 base removed from V and 2 bases from J, the gap between germline ends came to 12 bases. The CDR3 covers 15 residues. Germline loops: CDR1 SNHLY, CDR2 FYNNEI. The CDR3 sequence is CASSEGLALTYEQYF. DNA for the CDR3: TGTGCCAGCAGTGAAGGGCTAGCGTTAACCTACGAGCAGTACTTC.

This clonotype was picked up a small number of times. This chain uses TRBV7-8 with TRBJ2-1; TRBD2 matches 9 bases. The CDR3 covers 15 residues. V lost 5 bases to trimming and J lost 6 bases; unmatched junction nucleotides: 8. CDR1 is SGHVS and CDR2 is FQNEAQ in the germline V gene. This chain's CDR3 is CASSPLAGPINEQFF. CDR3 coding DNA: TGTGCCAGCAGCCCTCTAGCGGGACCCATCAATGAGCAGTTCTTC. Together with reference TRBV7-8 and TRBJ2-1, the CDR3 gives the full variable domain: GAGVSQSPRYKVAKRGQDVALRCDPISGHVSLFWYQQALGQGPEFLTYFQNEAQLDKSGLPSDRFFAERPEGSVSTLKIQRTQQEDSAVYLCASSPLAGPINEQFFGPGTRLTVL.

This clonotype was seen more than once but under ten times. The chain carries TRBV10-3 and TRBJ2-1; 11 positions agree with TRBD1. The CDR3 extends over 15 amino acids. Germline CDR1 reads ENHRY; CDR2 reads SYGVKD. V lost 3 bases and J lost 6; bases outside the gene matches: 4. The CDR3 loop reads CAISETGTGGNEQFF. CDR3 nucleotides: TGTGCCATCAGTGAAACCGGGACAGGGGGCAATGAGCAGTTCTTC.